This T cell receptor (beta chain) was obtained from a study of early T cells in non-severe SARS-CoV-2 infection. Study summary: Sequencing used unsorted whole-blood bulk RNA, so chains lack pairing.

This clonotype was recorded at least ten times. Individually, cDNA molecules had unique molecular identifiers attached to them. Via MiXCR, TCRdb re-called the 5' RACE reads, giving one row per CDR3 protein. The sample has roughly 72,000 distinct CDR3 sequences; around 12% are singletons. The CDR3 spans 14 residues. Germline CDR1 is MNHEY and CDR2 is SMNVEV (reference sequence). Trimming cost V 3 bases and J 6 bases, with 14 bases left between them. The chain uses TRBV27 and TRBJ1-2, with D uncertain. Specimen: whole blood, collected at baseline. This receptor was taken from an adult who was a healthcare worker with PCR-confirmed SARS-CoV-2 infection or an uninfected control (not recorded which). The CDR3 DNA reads TGTGCCAGCAGTTTTGGAGGGCGGACGAATGGCTACACCTTC. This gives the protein CASSFGGRTNGYTF.